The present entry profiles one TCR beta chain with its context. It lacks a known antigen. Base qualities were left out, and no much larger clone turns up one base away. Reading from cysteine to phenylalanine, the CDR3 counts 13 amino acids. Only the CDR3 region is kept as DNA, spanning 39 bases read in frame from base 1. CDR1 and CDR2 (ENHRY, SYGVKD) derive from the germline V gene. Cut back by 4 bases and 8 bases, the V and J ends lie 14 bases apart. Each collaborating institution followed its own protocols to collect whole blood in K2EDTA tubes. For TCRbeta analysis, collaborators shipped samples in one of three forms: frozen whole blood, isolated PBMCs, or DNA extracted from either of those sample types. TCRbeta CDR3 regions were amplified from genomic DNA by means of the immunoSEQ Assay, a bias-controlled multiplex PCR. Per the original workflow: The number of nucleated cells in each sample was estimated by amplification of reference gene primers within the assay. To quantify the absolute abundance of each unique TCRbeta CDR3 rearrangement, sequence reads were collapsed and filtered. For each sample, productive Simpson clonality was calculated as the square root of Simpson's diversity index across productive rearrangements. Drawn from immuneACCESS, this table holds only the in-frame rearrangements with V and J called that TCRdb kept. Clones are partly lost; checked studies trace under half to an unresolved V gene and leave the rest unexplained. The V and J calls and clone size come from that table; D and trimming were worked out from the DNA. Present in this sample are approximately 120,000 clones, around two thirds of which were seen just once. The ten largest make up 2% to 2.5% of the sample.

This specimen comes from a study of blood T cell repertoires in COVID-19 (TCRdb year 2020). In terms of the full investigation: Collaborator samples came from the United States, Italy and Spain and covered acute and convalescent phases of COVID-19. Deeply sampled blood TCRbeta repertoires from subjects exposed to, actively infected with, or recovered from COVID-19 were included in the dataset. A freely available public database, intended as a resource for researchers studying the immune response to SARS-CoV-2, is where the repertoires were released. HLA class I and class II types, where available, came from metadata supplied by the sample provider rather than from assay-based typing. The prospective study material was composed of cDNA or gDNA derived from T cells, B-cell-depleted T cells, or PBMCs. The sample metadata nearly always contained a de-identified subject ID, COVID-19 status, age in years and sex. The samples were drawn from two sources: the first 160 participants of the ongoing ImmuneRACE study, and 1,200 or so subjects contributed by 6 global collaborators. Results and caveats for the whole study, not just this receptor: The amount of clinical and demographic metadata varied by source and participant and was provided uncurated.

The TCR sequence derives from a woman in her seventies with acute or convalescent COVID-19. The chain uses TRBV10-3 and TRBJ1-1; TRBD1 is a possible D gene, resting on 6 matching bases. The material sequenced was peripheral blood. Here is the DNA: TGTGCCATCAGTGGCCACGCGACAGGAGAAGCTTTCTTT. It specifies CAISGHATGEAFF.